This entry lists 26 T cell receptor beta chains sequenced from one sample in a study of response to subunit inactivated influenza vaccine. One entry per CDR3 protein results from TCRdb running MiXCR on the RT-PCR reads. The table records under 550,000 distinct CDR3 sequences, approximately 7.2% of them present only once. Source: PBMCs from blood, taken about 23 months after vaccination. The receptors shown here come from a man between 50 and 75 years old who received an inactivated influenza vaccine.

This chain connects TRBV10-3 to TRBJ1-5; the match to TRBD1 covers 11 bases. CDR3 length: 15 amino acids. Germline-derived CDR1 and CDR2 are ENHRY and SYGVKD. The ends lost 4 bases at V and 6 bases at J; junction bases unmatched: 5. The CDR3 protein is CAISAGQGATQPQHF. The CDR3 DNA is TGTGCCATCAGTGCTGGACAGGGGGCTACTCAGCCCCAGCATTTT.

The V gene is TRBV3-1, the J gene TRBJ2-7; the D is unclear. The germline V gene has CDR1 LGHDT and CDR2 YNNKEL (reference sequence). V lost 4 bases to trimming and J lost 2 bases, with 12 bases between them. The CDR3 has 14 residues. In nucleotides, the CDR3 is TGTGCCAGCAGCCGCGACAAGAGACCCTACGAGCAGTACTTC. Its protein is CASSRDKRPYEQYF.

This clonotype was picked up many times. The chain links TRBV4-2 to TRBJ2-1, with TRBD2 matching over 8 bases. The CDR3 consists of 17 residues. J was trimmed by 9 bases and V by 2 bases; bases with no gene match: 15. Germline V CDR1 and CDR2: LGHNA, YNFKEQ. DNA for the CDR3: TGTGCCAGCAGCCAATCCTCGGGACGACGGGAGGGGGGTGAGCAGTTCTTC. Protein: CASSQSSGRREGGEQFF.

This chain links TRBV6-5 with TRBJ2-1; no clear D gene. V shed 1 base and J shed 2 bases, with 21 bases lying between them. The CDR3 loop spans 19 amino acids. Germline V lookup: CDR1 MNHEY, CDR2 SVGAGI. The DNA for the CDR3 is TGTGCCAGCAGTTACTGGGCAGGACCATGGTCTGCCACCTACAATGAGCAGTTCTTC. Translated: CASSYWAGPWSATYNEQFF.

This clonotype was seen a few times. The chain uses TRBV25-1 and TRBJ2-3; D gene uncertain. This CDR3 is built from 11 residues. Trimming left V 4 bases short and J 11 bases short, with 10 bases between. Looked up from germline, CDR1 is MGHDK and CDR2 is SYGVNS. CDR3 region: CASSGRDGQYF. The CDR3, as DNA: TGTGCCAGCAGTGGCCGTGACGGGCAGTATTTT. The complete variable domain, with remaining parts taken from reference TRBV25-1 and TRBJ2-3, reads EADIYQTPRYLVIGTGKKITLECSQTMGHDKMYWYQQDPGMELHLIHYSYGVNSTEKGDLSSESTVSRIRTEHFPLTLESARPSHTSQYLCASSGRDGQYFGPGTRLTVL.

This chain joins TRBV2 and TRBJ2-3; D remains ambiguous. Germline V gene sequence: CDR1 SNHLY, CDR2 FYNNEI. Trimming shortened V by 4 bases and J by 1 base, and 9 bases separated the two germline ends. This CDR3 spans 14 amino acids. The CDR3 region is CASSGGSRTDTQYF. CDR3 DNA sequence: TGTGCCAGCAGTGGAGGCAGTCGCACAGATACGCAGTATTTT.

This clonotype was seen ten or more times. V is TRBV6-5 and J is TRBJ2-3, with D hard to call. The V end lost 0 bases, the J end lost 2 bases, and 18 bases lay between the germline ends. The CDR3 consists of 18 residues. CDR1 and CDR2 from the germline V gene are MNHEY and SVGAGI. DNA for the CDR3: TGTGCCAGCAGTTACTCCTCGGGCCGACGGGCCCCCACAGATACGCAGTATTTT. Translation: CASSYSSGRRAPTDTQYF.

Ten or more counts support this clonotype. The chain is built from TRBV5-1 and TRBJ1-1, with no clear D. This CDR3 spans 15 amino acids. Trimming cost V 0 bases and J 1 base, with 10 bases left between them. The V gene's germline CDR1 is SGHRS and CDR2 YFSETQ. CDR3 in amino acids: CASSLEWGTNTEAFF. The CDR3 coding sequence is TGCGCCAGCAGCTTGGAGTGGGGAACGAACACTGAAGCTTTCTTT.

This clonotype was counted a few times. The chain links TRBV20-1 to TRBJ2-7; D may be TRBD1 or TRBD2 (5 bases each). CDR1 is DFQATT and CDR2 is SNEGSKA in the germline V gene (reference sequence). The V end lost 3 bases, the J end lost 7 bases, and 16 bases lay between the germline ends. The CDR3 spans 13 residues. The CDR3 loop is CSASNSGRPEQYF. CDR3 coding DNA: TGCAGTGCTAGTAATTCGGGACGTCCGGAGCAGTACTTC.

This clonotype was counted ten times or more. V usage is TRBV2 and J usage is TRBJ2-1, with 9 bases fitting TRBD2. Germline V gives CDR1 SNHLY, CDR2 FYNNEI. The trim removed 5 bases at V and 1 base at J, leaving 6 bases unmatched. The CDR3 is 16 residues long. The CDR3 nucleotides read TGTGCCAGCAGTCCCACCCTAGCGGGATCCTACAATGAGCAGTTCTTC. Protein sequence: CASSPTLAGSYNEQFF.

This clonotype was picked up many times. The J gene is TRBJ1-1, the V gene TRBV12-3 or TRBV12-4; 7 bases align to TRBD1. V dropped 6 bases and J dropped 8; count of bases not matched to a gene: 6. The CDR3 has 12 residues. DNA for the CDR3: TGTGCCAGCAGAGATAGGGACAGCGAAGCTTTCTTT. Protein sequence: CASRDRDSEAFF.

This clonotype was detected a few times. The CDR3 DNA sequence: TGTGCCAGCAGCCACCGACTCAAGGGAGGGACACAGGGGTACTATGGCTACACCTTC. Encoded protein: CASSHRLKGGTQGYYGYTF. The V and J genes are TRBV7-3 and TRBJ1-2; 7 bases are shared with TRBD1. This CDR3 comprises 19 residues. Germline loops: CDR1 SGHTA, CDR2 FQGTGA. V was pared by 5 bases and J by 3 bases, with 21 bases of the junction left unmatched.

The chain is built from TRBV10-3 and TRBJ2-2; TRBD2 might be the D (7 bases). This CDR3 is built from 15 residues. V lost 3 bases to trimming and J lost 4 bases, with 12 bases between them. CDR1 is ENHRY and CDR2 is SYGVKD in the germline V gene. This CDR3 reads CAISDGGGGTGELFF. CDR3 nucleotide sequence: TGTGCCATCAGTGATGGAGGGGGGGGCACCGGGGAGCTGTTTTTT.

This clonotype was counted at least ten times. The rearrangement links TRBV4-3 to TRBJ2-7; TRBD1 aligns across 7 bases. Germline V gives CDR1 LGHNA, CDR2 YSLEER. V dropped 4 bases and J dropped 6; count of bases not matched to a gene: 12. The CDR3 is 15 residues long. This CDR3 is CASSPGQRLKSEQYF. The CDR3 DNA is TGCGCCAGCAGCCCGGGACAGAGACTCAAAAGCGAGCAGTACTTC.

This clonotype was counted at least ten times. The rearrangement links TRBV27 to TRBJ1-6; 8 nucleotides align to TRBD1. Germline CDR1 is MNHEY and CDR2 is SMNVEV (reference sequence). CDR3 length: 15 residues. V was pared by 8 bases and J by 4 bases, with 7 bases of the junction left unmatched. CDR3 DNA sequence: TGTGCCAGCGGGTGGACAGGGAGGTATAATTCACCCCTCCACTTT. Amino acids: CASGWTGRYNSPLHF.

This clonotype was seen ten or more times. The chain joins TRBV4-2 to TRBJ2-3; D may be TRBD2 (5 bases). There are 12 residues in the CDR3. Germline assignment: CDR1 LGHNA and CDR2 YNFKEQ. V lost 4 bases and J lost 9, with 11 bases in between. The CDR3 coding sequence is TGTGCCAGCAGCCCCAGTGGCGGGACGCAGTATTTT. The encoded protein is CASSPSGGTQYF.

The V gene is TRBV11-2, the J gene TRBJ2-6, with D tentatively TRBD1 or TRBD2 (6 bases each). This CDR3 contains 18 residues. Looked up from germline, CDR1 is SGHAT and CDR2 is FQNNGV. V was pared by 2 bases and J by 0 bases, with 14 bases between. The DNA for the CDR3 is TGTGCCAGCAGCTTACTCGGGGGCCCTTCCTCTGGGGCCAACGTCCTGACTTTC. It specifies CASSLLGGPSSGANVLTF.

Many counts were recorded for this clonotype. J is TRBJ2-4 and V is TRBV7-9; 9 bases are a match to TRBD1. This CDR3 has 13 amino acids. Germline CDR1 reads SEHNR; CDR2 reads FQNEAQ (reference sequence). Unmatched junction bases numbered 4, after V lost 5 bases and J lost 8 bases. The CDR3 is CASSVGQGYIQYF. As DNA, the CDR3 is TGTGCCAGCAGCGTGGGACAGGGATACATTCAGTACTTC. Using reference TRBV7-9 and TRBJ2-4 for the parts outside the CDR3, the full variable domain is DTGVSQNPRHKITKRGQNVTFRCDPISEHNRLYWYRQTLGQGPEFLTYFQNEAQLEKSRLLSDRFSAERPKGSFSTLEIQRTEQGDSAMYLCASSVGQGYIQYFGAGTRLSVL.

The sample holds many counts of this clonotype. This sequence joins TRBV7-2 and TRBJ2-3; 8 nucleotides line up with TRBD2. The trim removed 0 bases at V and 5 bases at J, leaving 10 bases unmatched. Germline V gene sequence: CDR1 SGHTA, CDR2 FQGNSA. The CDR3 contains 17 residues. For the CDR3, the DNA is TGTGCCAGCAGCTTAGCCCCCAGCGGGAGCGGATTAGATACGCAGTATTTT. Protein: CASSLAPSGSGLDTQYF. The full variable domain, in which reference TRBV7-2 and TRBJ2-3 provide the parts outside the CDR3, is GAGVSQSPSNKVTEKGKDVELRCDPISGHTALYWYRQSLGQGLEFLIYFQGNSAPDKSGLPSDRFSAERTGGSVSTLTIQRTQQEDSAVYLCASSLAPSGSGLDTQYFGPGTRLTVL.

This clonotype was recorded at least ten times. V usage is TRBV7-2 and J usage is TRBJ2-1; D possibly corresponds to TRBD1 (6 bases). This CDR3 spans 15 amino acids. In germline, CDR1 is SGHTA, CDR2 FQGNSA. The germline V and J ends were trimmed by 5 bases and 6 bases, with 17 bases remaining between them. The CDR3 region is CASSKLWDTSNEQFF. The CDR3 nucleotides read TGTGCCAGCAGCAAACTGTGGGACACTAGCAATGAGCAGTTCTTC.

This clonotype was seen only a few times. The chain recombines TRBV5-1 with TRBJ2-7, with TRBD1 as a possible D gene (5 bases). The CDR3 contains 13 residues. The germline V gene has CDR1 SGHRS and CDR2 YFSETQ. The ends were cut back, 4 bases at V and 10 bases at J, with 18 bases in the middle. DNA for the CDR3: TGCGCCAGCAGCCGGATGGCAGAAGGGGATCAGTACTTC. Residues: CASSRMAEGDQYF.

V and J are TRBV21-1 and TRBJ2-4; the table's D gene call, TRBD1, was not cross checked with the DNA. TRBV21-1 constitutes a pseudogene. This CDR3 has 16 amino acids. CDR3 coding DNA: TGTGCCAGCAGCAGACAAGGACAGGGGTCCAAAAACATTCAGTACTTC. It is translated as CASSRQGQGSKNIQYF.

The J gene is TRBJ2-2, the V gene TRBV6-5, with D perhaps TRBD2 (5 bases). Trimming removed 3 bases at V and 1 base at J, with 12 bases between. There are 16 residues in the CDR3. Germline CDR1 reads MNHEY; CDR2 reads SVGAGI. CDR3 in DNA: TGTGCCAGCAGTTATCTGCCGGGGAGGAACACCGGGGAGCTGTTTTTT. Protein product: CASSYLPGRNTGELFF.

This clonotype appeared a few times. The V and J genes are TRBV5-6 and TRBJ2-1; tentatively, D is TRBD2 (7 bases). V lost 4 bases and J 5 bases, leaving 16 bases between the germline ends. The CDR3 length is 15 residues. Germline V CDR1 and CDR2: SGHDT, YYEEEE. CDR3 coding DNA: TGTGCCAGCAGCCTTTTAGGGGGGGCCAACAATGAGCAGTTCTTC. Amino acid sequence: CASSLLGGANNEQFF.

This clonotype came up a few times. The CDR3 coding sequence is TGTGCCAGTTCCCGACAGGCTACTGGGGGTGAAGCTTTCTTT. It translates to CASSRQATGGEAFF. The chain couples TRBV12-3 or TRBV12-4 to TRBJ1-1, with D possibly TRBD1 on 6 matching bases. The CDR3 has 14 amino acids. V lost 9 bases and J 7 bases, leaving 21 bases between the germline ends.

With regard to this clonotype: An end of the junction differs from the germline gene, which may be a read error. The rearrangement joins TRBV4-1 to TRBJ1-1; tentative D call: TRBD1 (5 bases). Per the germline V gene, CDR1 is MGHRA and CDR2 is YSYEKL. CDR3 size: 14 residues. The DNA for the CDR3 is TGCGCCAGCAGCCAAGGGGGGGGTGGCTATACCCCTCTCTTT. Translated: CASSQGGGGYTPLF.